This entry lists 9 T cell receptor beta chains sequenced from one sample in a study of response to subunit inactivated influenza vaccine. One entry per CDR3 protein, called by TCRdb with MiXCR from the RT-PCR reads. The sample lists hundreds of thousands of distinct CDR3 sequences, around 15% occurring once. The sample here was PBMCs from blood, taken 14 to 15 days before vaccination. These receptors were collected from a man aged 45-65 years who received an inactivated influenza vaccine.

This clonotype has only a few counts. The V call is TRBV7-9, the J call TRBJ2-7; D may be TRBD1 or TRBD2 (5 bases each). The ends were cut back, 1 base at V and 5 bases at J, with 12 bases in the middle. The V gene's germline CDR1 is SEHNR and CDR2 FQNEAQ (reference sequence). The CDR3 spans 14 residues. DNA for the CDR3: TGTGCCAGCAGCTTAGGGACGGGGCCCCACGAGCAGTACTTC. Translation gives CASSLGTGPHEQYF.

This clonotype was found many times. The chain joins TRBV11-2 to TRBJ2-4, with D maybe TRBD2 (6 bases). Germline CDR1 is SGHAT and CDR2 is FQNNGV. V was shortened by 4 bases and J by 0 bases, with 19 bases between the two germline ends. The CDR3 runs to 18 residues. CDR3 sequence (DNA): TGTGCCAGCAGCTCCCGGGCGGGGCTGGATCTAGCCAAAAACATTCAGTACTTC. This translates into CASSSRAGLDLAKNIQYF.

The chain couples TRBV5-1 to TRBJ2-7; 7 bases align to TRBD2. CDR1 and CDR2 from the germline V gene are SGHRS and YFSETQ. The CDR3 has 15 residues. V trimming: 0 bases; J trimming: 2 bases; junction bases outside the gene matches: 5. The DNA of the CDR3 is TGCGCCAGCAGCTTGGATCCTCTAGCGGCCTACGAGCAGTACTTC. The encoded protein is CASSLDPLAAYEQYF. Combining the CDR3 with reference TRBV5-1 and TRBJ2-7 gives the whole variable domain KAGVTQTPRYLIKTRGQQVTLSCSPISGHRSVSWYQQTPGQGLQFLFEYFSETQRNKGNFPGRFSGRQFSNSRSEMNVSTLELGDSALYLCASSLDPLAAYEQYFGPGTRLTVT.

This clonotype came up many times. The CDR3 region has the DNA TGCAGTGCTAGAGGGGGACAGGGGGCGGAGGAGACCCAGTACTTC. Its protein product is CSARGGQGAEETQYF. The chain recombines TRBV20-1 with TRBJ2-5, with 12 bases identical to TRBD1. CDR1 and CDR2 (germline): DFQATT, SNEGSKA (reference sequence). V shed 1 base and J 5 bases; nucleotides not matched to a gene: 5. CDR3 size: 15 residues.

The CDR3 DNA reads as TGTGCCAGCACAGCGGGGGGATTCTACAATGAGCAGTTCTTC. Its translation is CASTAGGFYNEQFF. V is TRBV25-1 and J is TRBJ2-1, with 9 bases matching TRBD2. V shed 7 bases, J shed 3 bases, and the junction held 4 bases outside the gene matches. From germline, CDR1 is MGHDK and CDR2 SYGVNS. The CDR3 spans 14 residues.

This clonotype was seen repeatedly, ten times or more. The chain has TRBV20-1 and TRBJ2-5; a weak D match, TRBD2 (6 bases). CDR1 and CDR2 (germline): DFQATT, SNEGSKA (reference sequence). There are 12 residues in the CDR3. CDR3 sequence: CAGQGKQETQYF. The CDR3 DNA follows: TGCGCGGGGCAGGGAAAACAAGAGACCCAGTACTTC.

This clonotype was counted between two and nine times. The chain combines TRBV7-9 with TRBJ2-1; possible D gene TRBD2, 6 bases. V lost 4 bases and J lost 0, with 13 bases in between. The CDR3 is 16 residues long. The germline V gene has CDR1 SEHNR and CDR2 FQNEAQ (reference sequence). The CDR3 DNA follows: TGTGCCAGCAGCTCCTTCGGGGGAACCTCCTACAATGAGCAGTTCTTC. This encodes CASSSFGGTSYNEQFF.

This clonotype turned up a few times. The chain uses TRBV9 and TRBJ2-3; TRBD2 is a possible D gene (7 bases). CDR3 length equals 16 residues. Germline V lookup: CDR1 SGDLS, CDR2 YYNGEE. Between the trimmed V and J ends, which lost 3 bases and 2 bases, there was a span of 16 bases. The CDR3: CASSAEAGQDTDTQYF. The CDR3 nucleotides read TGTGCCAGCAGCGCAGAAGCGGGACAAGACACAGATACGCAGTATTTT.

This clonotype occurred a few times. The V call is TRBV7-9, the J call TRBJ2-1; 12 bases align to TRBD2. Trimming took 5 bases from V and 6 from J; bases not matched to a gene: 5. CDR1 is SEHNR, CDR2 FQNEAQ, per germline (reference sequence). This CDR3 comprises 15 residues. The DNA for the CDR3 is TGTGCCAGCAGCGAGGGACTAGCGGGTTTCAATGAGCAGTTCTTC. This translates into CASSEGLAGFNEQFF.